The T cell receptor beta chain under discussion was sequenced for a study of a mutant IDH1 vaccine in newly diagnosed glioma. Study-level background: Treated patients, roughly 62% male and roughly 40% female, averaged around 40 years of age. General observations from the study: Immune responses induced by the vaccine were seen in 93.3% of patients, spanning multiple MHC alleles.

Of note for this clone: The antigen remains undetermined.

Germline values: CDR1 MNHEY, CDR2 SVGAGI. The CDR3 is made up of 15 amino acids. With 1 base clipped from V and 4 bases from J, the junction kept 3 bases outside the gene matches. Libraries were prepared by immunoSEQ multiplex PCR; TCRdb keeps only in-frame clonotypes and omits some of them. In the table there are roughly 130,000 clones, 80% of which are singletons. Time point here: week 11, during vaccination. Alongside topical imiquimod, each dose of vaccine comprised 300 ug of mutant IDH1 20-mer peptide. Sequences were derived from PBMCs, sampled from a glioma patient whose treatment included an IDH1 peptide vaccine. The clonotype was recovered from a man between 35 and 55 years old with glioma. The chain joins TRBV6-5 to TRBJ2-2; TRBD1 agrees at 7 bases. The DNA for the CDR3 is TGTGCCAGCAGTTACTGGGGGACAGTCACCGGGGAGCTGTTTTTT. This encodes CASSYWGTVTGELFF.